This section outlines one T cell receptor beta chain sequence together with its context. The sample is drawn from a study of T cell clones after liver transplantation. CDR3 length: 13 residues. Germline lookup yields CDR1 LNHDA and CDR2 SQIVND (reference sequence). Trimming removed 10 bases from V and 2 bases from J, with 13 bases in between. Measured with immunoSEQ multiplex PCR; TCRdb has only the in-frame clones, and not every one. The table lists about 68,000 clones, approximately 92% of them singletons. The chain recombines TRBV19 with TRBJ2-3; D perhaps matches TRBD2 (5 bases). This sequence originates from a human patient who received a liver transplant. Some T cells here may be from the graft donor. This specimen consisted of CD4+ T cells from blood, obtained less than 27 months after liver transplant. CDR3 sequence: CATSLRATDTQYF. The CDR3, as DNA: TGTGCCACCTCACTGAGGGCCACAGATACGCAGTATTTT.